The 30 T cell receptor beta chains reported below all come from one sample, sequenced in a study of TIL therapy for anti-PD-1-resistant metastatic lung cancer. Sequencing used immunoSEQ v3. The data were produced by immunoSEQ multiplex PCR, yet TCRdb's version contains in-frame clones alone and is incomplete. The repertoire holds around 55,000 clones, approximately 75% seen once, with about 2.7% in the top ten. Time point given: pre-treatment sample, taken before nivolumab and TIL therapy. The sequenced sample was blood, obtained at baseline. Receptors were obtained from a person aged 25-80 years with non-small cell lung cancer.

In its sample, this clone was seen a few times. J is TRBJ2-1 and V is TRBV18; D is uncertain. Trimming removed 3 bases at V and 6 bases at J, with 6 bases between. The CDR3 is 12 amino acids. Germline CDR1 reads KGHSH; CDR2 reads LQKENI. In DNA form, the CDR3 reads TGTGCCAGCTCACCGAATCGCAATGAGCAGTTCTTC. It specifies CASSPNRNEQFF.

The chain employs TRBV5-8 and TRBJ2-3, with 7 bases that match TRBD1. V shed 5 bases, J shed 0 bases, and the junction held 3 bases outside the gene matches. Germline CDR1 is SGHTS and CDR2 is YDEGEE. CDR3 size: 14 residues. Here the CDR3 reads CASSYRGSTDTQYF. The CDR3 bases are TGTGCCAGCAGTTACAGGGGTAGCACAGATACGCAGTATTTT.

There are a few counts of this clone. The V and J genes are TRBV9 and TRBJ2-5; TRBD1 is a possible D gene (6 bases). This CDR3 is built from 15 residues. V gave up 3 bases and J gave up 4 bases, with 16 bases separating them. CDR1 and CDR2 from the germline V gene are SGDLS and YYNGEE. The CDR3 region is CASSAPRGAGETQYF. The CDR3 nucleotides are TGTGCCAGCAGCGCCCCCAGGGGTGCAGGAGAGACCCAGTACTTC.

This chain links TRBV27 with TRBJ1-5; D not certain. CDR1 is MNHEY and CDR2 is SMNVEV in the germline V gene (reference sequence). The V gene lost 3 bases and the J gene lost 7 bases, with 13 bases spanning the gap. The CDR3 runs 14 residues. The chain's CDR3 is CASSLWGVGQPQHF. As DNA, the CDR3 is TGTGCCAGCAGTTTGTGGGGAGTAGGGCAGCCCCAGCATTTT.

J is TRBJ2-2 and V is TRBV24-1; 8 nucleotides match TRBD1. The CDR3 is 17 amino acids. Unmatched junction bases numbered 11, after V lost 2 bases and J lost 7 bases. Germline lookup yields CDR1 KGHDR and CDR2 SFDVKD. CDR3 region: CATSDSIARGLGGELFF. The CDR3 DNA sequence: TGTGCCACCAGTGATTCGATCGCCAGGGGGCTAGGCGGGGAGCTGTTTTTT.

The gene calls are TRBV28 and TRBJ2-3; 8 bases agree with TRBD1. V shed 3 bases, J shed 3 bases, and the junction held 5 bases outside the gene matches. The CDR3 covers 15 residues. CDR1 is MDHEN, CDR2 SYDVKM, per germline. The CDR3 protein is CASSLGRQGTDTQYF. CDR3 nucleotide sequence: TGTGCCAGCAGTTTGGGGCGACAGGGGACAGATACGCAGTATTTT.

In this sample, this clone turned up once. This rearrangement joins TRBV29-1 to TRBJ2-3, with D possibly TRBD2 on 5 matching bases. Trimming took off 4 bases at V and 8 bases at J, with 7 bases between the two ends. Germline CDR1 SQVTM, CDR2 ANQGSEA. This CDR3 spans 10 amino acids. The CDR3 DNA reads TGCAGCGTTGGCGAGGGTACGCAGTATTTT. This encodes CSVGEGTQYF.

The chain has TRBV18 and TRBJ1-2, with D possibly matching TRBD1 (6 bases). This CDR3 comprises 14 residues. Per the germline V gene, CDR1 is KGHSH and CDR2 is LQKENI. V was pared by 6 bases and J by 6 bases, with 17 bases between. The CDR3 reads CASSQSDRSNGYTF. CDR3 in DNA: TGTGCCAGCTCCCAATCTGACAGGTCCAATGGCTACACCTTC.

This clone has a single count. In DNA, the CDR3 is TGCGCCAGCAGCTTGGGACAGGCAGACATTCAGTACTTC. Residues: CASSLGQADIQYF. V and J are TRBV5-1 and TRBJ2-4; possibly TRBD1 for D (6 bases). V shed 0 bases and J shed 8 bases, with 9 bases lying between them. The CDR3 has 13 residues. In germline, CDR1 is SGHRS, CDR2 YFSETQ. Complete variable domain (other parts from reference TRBV5-1 and TRBJ2-4): KAGVTQTPRYLIKTRGQQVTLSCSPISGHRSVSWYQQTPGQGLQFLFEYFSETQRNKGNFPGRFSGRQFSNSRSEMNVSTLELGDSALYLCASSLGQADIQYFGAGTRLSVL.

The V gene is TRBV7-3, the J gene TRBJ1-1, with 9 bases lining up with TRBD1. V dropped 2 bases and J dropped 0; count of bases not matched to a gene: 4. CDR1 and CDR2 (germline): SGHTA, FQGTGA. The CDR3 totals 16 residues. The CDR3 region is CASSLSGTGMNTEAFF. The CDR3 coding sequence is TGTGCCAGCAGCTTATCCGGGACAGGGATGAACACTGAAGCTTTCTTT.

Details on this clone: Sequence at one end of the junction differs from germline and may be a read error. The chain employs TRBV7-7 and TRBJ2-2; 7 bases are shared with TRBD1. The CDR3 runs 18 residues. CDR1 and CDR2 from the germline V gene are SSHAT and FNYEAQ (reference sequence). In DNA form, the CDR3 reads TGTGCTAGCAGCTTGGGTATCATCGGGACAGCTAGCCCCGGGGAGCTGTTTTTT. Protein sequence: CASSLGIIGTASPGELFF.

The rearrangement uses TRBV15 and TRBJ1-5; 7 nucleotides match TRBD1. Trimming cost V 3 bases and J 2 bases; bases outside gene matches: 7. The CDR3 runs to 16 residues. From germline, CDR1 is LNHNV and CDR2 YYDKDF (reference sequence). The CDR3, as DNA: TGTGCCACCAGCAGCTACCGAGGACAGGGCAATCAGCCCCAGCATTTT. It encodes CATSSYRGQGNQPQHF.

This CDR3 is CAAGSGGETQYF. In DNA form, the CDR3 reads TGTGCCGCGGGTAGCGGGGGGGAGACCCAGTACTTC. This chain joins TRBV5-4 and TRBJ2-5, with TRBD2 identical over 10 bases. Germline V gene sequence: CDR1 SGHNT, CDR2 YYREEE (reference sequence). The CDR3 is 12 amino acids. J lost 5 bases, V lost 10 bases, and 5 bases had no gene match.

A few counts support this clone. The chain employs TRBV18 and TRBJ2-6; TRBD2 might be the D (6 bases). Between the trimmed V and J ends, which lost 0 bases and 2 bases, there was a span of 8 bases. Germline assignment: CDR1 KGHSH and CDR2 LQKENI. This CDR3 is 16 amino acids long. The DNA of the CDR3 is TGTGCCAGCTCACCACCCGGGAGAACTGGGGCCAACGTCCTGACTTTC. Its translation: CASSPPGRTGANVLTF.

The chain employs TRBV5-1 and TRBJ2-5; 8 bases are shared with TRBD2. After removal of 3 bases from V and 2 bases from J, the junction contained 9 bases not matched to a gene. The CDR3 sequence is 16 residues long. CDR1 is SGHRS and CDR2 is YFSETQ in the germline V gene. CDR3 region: CASSYGALAGQETQYF. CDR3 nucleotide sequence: TGCGCCAGCAGCTACGGCGCCTTAGCGGGGCAAGAGACCCAGTACTTC.

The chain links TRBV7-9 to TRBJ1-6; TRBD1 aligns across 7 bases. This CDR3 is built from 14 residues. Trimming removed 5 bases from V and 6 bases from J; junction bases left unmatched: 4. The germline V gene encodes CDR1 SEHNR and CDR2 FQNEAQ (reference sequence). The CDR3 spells CASSQGQINSPLHF. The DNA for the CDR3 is TGTGCCAGCAGCCAGGGACAGATTAATTCACCCCTCCACTTT.

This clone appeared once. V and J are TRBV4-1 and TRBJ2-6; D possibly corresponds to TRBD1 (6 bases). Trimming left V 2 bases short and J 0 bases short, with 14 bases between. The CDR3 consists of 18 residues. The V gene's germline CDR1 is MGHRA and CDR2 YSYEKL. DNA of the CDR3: TGCGCCAGCAGCCAAACGTGGCAGGGGCGCTCTGGGGCCAACGTCCTGACTTTC. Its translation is CASSQTWQGRSGANVLTF.

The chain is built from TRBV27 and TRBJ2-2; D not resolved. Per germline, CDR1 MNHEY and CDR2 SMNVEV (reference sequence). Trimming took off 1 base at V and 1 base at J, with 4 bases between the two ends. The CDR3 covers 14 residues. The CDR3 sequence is CASSLFGNTGELFF. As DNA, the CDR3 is TGTGCCAGCAGTTTATTCGGGAACACCGGGGAGCTGTTTTTT.

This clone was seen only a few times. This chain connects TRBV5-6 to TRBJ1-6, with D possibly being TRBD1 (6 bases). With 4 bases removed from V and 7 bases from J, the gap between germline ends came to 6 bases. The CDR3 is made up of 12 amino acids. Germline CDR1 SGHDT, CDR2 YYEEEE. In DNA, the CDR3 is TGTGCCAGCAGCAGGGGGAATTCACCCCTCCACTTT. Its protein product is CASSRGNSPLHF.

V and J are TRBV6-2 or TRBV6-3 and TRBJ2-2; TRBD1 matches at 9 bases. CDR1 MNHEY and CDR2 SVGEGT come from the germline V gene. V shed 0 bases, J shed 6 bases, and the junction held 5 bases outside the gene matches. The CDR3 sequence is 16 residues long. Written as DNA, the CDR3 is TGTGCCAGCAGTTACTCGGGGACAGGGTATCCCGGGGAGCTGTTTTTT. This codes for CASSYSGTGYPGELFF.

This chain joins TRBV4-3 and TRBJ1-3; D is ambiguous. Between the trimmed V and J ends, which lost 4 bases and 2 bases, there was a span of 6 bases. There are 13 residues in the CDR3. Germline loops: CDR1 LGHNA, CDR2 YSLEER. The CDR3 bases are TGCGCCAGCAGCCCCACTACTGGAAACACCATATATTTT. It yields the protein CASSPTTGNTIYF.

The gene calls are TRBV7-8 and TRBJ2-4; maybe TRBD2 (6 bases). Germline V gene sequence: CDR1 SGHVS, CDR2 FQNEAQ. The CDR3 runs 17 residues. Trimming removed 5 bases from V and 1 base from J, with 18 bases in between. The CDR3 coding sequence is TGTGCCAGCAGCACCCGGGGGATATTTGGGGCCAAAAACATTCAGTACTTC. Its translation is CASSTRGIFGAKNIQYF. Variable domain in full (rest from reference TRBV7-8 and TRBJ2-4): GAGVSQSPRYKVAKRGQDVALRCDPISGHVSLFWYQQALGQGPEFLTYFQNEAQLDKSGLPSDRFFAERPEGSVSTLKIQRTQQEDSAVYLCASSTRGIFGAKNIQYFGAGTRLSVL.

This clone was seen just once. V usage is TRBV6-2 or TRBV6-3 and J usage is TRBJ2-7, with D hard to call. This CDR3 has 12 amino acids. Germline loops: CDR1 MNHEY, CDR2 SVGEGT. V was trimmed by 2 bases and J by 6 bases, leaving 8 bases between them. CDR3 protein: CASSYTTGEQYF. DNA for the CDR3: TGTGCCAGCAGTTACACGACGGGCGAGCAGTACTTC.

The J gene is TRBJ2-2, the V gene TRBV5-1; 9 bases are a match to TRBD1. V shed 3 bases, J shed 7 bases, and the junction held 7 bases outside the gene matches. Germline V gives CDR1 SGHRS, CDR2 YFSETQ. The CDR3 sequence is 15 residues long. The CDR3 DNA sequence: TGCGCCAGCAGCTCGCGGGGACAGGGCGGCGGGGAGCTGTTTTTT. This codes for CASSSRGQGGGELFF.

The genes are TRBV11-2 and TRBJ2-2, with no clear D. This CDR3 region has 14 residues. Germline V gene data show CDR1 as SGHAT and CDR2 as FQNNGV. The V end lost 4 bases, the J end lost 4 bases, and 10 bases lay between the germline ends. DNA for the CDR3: TGTGCCAGCAGCTCCGGTTCTGTCACCGGGGAGCTGTTTTTT. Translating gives CASSSGSVTGELFF.

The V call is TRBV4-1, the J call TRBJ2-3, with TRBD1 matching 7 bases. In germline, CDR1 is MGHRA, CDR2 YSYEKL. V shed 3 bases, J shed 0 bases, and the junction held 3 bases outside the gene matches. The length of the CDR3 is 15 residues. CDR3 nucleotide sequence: TGCGCCAGCAGCCAGGGACAGAGGAGCACAGATACGCAGTATTTT. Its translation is CASSQGQRSTDTQYF.

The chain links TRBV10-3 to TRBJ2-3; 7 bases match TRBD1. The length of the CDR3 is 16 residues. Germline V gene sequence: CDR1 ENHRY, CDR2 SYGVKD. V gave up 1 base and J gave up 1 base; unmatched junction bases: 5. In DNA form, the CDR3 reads TGTGCCATCAGTGAGTTAGGGGGCGAGGGCACAGATACGCAGTATTTT. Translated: CAISELGGEGTDTQYF.

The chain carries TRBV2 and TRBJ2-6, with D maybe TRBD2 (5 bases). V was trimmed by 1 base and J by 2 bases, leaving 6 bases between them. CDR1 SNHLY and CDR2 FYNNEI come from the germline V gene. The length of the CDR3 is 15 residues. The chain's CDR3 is CASSEEEAGANVLTF. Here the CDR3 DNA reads TGTGCCAGCAGTGAAGAGGAGGCTGGGGCCAACGTCCTGACTTTC.

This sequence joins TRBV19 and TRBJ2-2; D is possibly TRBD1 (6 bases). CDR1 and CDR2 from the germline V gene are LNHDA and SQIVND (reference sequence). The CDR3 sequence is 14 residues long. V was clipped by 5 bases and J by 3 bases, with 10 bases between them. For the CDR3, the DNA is TGTGCCAGTAGTCCCAGGGGCGACACCGGGGAGCTGTTTTTT. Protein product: CASSPRGDTGELFF.

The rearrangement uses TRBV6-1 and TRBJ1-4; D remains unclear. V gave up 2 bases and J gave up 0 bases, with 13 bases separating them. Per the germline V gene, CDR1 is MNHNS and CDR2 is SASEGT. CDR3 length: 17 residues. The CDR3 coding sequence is TGTGCCAGCAGTGAATCGAGCCTACTCGCAACTAATGAAAAACTGTTTTTT. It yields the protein CASSESSLLATNEKLFF.